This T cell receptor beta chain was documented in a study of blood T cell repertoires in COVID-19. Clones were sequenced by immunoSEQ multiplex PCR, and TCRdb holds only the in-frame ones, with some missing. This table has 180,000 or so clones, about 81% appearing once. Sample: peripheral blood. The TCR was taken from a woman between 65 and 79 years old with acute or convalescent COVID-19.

The CDR3 coding sequence is TGTGCCTGGACCCAGGGACTACATTTAGAGACCCAGTACTTC. It encodes CAWTQGLHLETQYF. The chain is built from TRBV30 and TRBJ2-5, with 7 bases aligning to TRBD2. CDR1 and CDR2 from the germline V gene are GTSNPN and SVGIG (reference sequence). CDR3 size: 14 residues. The V and J ends lost 4 bases and 4 bases, in that order; junction bases with no gene match: 9.